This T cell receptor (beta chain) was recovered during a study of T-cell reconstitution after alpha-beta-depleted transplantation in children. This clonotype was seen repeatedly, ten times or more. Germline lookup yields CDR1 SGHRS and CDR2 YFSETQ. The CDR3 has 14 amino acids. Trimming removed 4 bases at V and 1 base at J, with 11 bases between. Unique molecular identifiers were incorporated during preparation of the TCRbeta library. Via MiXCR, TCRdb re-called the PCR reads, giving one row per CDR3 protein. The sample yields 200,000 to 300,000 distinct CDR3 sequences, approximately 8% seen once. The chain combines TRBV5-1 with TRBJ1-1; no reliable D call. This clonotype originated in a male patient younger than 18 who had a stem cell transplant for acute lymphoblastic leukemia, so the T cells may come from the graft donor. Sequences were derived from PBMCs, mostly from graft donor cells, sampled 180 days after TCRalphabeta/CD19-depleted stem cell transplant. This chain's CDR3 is CASSLTAGNTEAFF. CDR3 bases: TGCGCCAGCAGCCTCACGGCGGGGAACACTGAAGCTTTCTTT. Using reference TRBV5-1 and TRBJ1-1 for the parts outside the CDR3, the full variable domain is KAGVTQTPRYLIKTRGQQVTLSCSPISGHRSVSWYQQTPGQGLQFLFEYFSETQRNKGNFPGRFSGRQFSNSRSEMNVSTLELGDSALYLCASSLTAGNTEAFFGQGTRLTVV.